This T cell receptor (beta chain) was recorded in a study of T cells after posttransplantation cyclophosphamide. The assay was immunoSEQ multiplex PCR, and TCRdb's table has in-frame clones only and misses some. Of tens of thousands of clones listed, 80% to 95% were seen once; the top ten hold over 2%. V dropped 4 bases and J dropped 4 bases, with 13 bases sitting between them. Germline V gene sequence: CDR1 SGHTA, CDR2 FQGNSA. CDR3 length equals 14 residues. The table lists this clone with a count of one. Cyclophosphamide on days +3 and +4 followed busulfan-fludarabine conditioning and a marrow graft.

The chain employs TRBV7-2 and TRBJ1-2; tentative D call: TRBD1 (6 bases). The specimen was PBMCs, collected about 64 days after allogeneic stem cell transplant with posttransplant cyclophosphamide. The sequence was collected from a male patient aged 55 to 69 who received an allogeneic stem cell transplant from a related donor and was CMV-positive. Some T cells may possibly be graft donor cells. The CDR3 sequence: CASSSQQGSYGYTF. CDR3 DNA: TGTGCCAGCAGCTCCCAACAGGGTTCCTATGGCTACACCTTC.